The 23 T cell receptor beta chains below all came from one sample that was sequenced in a study of T cell changes during pregnancy in multiple sclerosis. Assay used: immunoSEQ multiplex PCR; TCRdb lists only in-frame clones, some missing. This sample has approximately 100,000 clones; around 90% occur once, and the top ten carry around 1.2%. Specimen: peripheral blood, collected in the second trimester of pregnancy. The receptors were sampled from a female donor with multiple sclerosis, enrolled in a pregnancy study.

The chain combines TRBV15 with TRBJ2-1, with TRBD1 matching 7 bases. Trimming took 5 bases from V and 3 from J; bases not matched to a gene: 7. Germline assignment: CDR1 LNHNV and CDR2 YYDKDF (reference sequence). This CDR3 contains 15 residues. CDR3: CATSPDRAIYNEQFF. Here the CDR3 DNA reads TGTGCCACCAGCCCCGACAGGGCCATCTACAATGAGCAGTTCTTC.

This clone occurred once. The chain carries TRBV21-1 and TRBJ1-4; the D call of TRBD1 is as the table states it, not checked on the DNA. TRBV21-1 is a listed pseudogene. The CDR3 totals 13 residues. Here the CDR3 reads CARPQGAGEKLFF. Here the CDR3 DNA reads TGTGCAAGACCACAGGGGGCGGGTGAAAAACTGTTTTTT.

This chain connects TRBV27 to TRBJ1-1; no clear D gene. Germline V CDR1 and CDR2: MNHEY, SMNVEV (reference sequence). This CDR3 is built from 12 residues. Trimming took off 6 bases at V and 3 bases at J, with 8 bases between the two ends. CDR3 in DNA: TGTGCCAGCAGGAGCGGGGACACTGAAGCTTTCTTT. Amino acid sequence: CASRSGDTEAFF.

The chain recombines TRBV27 with TRBJ1-2; 7 nucleotides match TRBD1. The germline CDR1 and CDR2 sequences are MNHEY and SMNVEV (reference sequence). CDR3 length equals 15 residues. V was clipped by 5 bases and J by 3 bases; unmatched bases: 9. The CDR3 protein is CASSARQGWDYGYTF. The DNA of the CDR3 is TGTGCCAGCAGTGCCCGACAGGGCTGGGACTATGGCTACACCTTC.

This clone is a singleton in its sample. V and J are TRBV19 and TRBJ1-1; D gene uncertain. Germline CDR1 reads LNHDA; CDR2 reads SQIVND (reference sequence). This CDR3 contains 14 residues. The V end was cut by 5 bases, the J end by 4 bases, with 14 bases between. The CDR3 sequence: CASSPGGRSTEAFF. In DNA, the CDR3 is TGTGCCAGTAGTCCGGGAGGGCGGAGCACTGAAGCTTTCTTT.

This rearrangement joins TRBV9 to TRBJ2-6; 7 positions agree with TRBD1. The CDR3 consists of 18 residues. The V gene's germline CDR1 is SGDLS and CDR2 YYNGEE. After removal of 3 bases from V and 0 bases from J, the junction contained 9 bases not matched to a gene. This CDR3 reads CASSGETGYGSGANVLTF. DNA for the CDR3: TGTGCCAGCAGCGGAGAGACAGGGTACGGCTCTGGGGCCAACGTCCTGACTTTC.

The gene calls are TRBV28 and TRBJ2-1, with TRBD2 matching over 15 bases. Germline trimming cut 2 bases from V and 9 bases from J; bases unmatched to any gene: 8. The CDR3 consists of 17 residues. Germline loops: CDR1 MDHEN, CDR2 SYDVKM. The CDR3 loop reads CASSLIIGTSGRTEQFF. The CDR3 nucleotides read TGTGCCAGCAGTTTAATCATAGGGACTAGCGGGAGGACTGAGCAGTTCTTC.

V is TRBV2 and J is TRBJ1-1; tentatively, D is TRBD1 (5 bases). Germline V gene sequence: CDR1 SNHLY, CDR2 FYNNEI. The CDR3 totals 13 residues. The germline V and J ends were trimmed by 7 bases and 1 base, with 10 bases remaining between them. Written as DNA, the CDR3 is TGTGCCAGCATTTTCGACAGGAACACTGAAGCTTTCTTT. Its protein is CASIFDRNTEAFF.

This chain's CDR3 is CASSPEGLAETQYF. CDR3 DNA sequence: TGTGCCAGCAGTCCCGAGGGACTGGCGGAGACCCAGTACTTC. The V gene is TRBV28, the J gene TRBJ2-5, with D perhaps matching TRBD2 (6 bases). Germline CDR1 is MDHEN and CDR2 is SYDVKM. V lost 5 bases to trimming and J lost 5 bases, with 15 bases between them. The CDR3 spans 14 residues.

The genes are TRBV27 and TRBJ1-4; TRBD1 aligns across 8 bases. The CDR3 consists of 15 residues. J lost 4 bases, V lost 2 bases, and 3 bases had no gene match. The V gene's germline CDR1 is MNHEY and CDR2 SMNVEV (reference sequence). In DNA, the CDR3 is TGTGCCAGCAGTTTAAGAGACAGGGGTAATGAAAAACTGTTTTTT. It yields the protein CASSLRDRGNEKLFF.

In DNA form, the CDR3 reads TGTGCCAGCCGCCGCGAGCGGGAGGGCCGGGGGGAGACCCAGTACTTC. Its translation: CASRREREGRGETQYF. The chain couples TRBV2 to TRBJ2-5, with 10 bases that match TRBD2. V shed 8 bases and J 5 bases; nucleotides not matched to a gene: 14. CDR1 and CDR2 from the germline V gene are SNHLY and FYNNEI. The length of the CDR3 is 16 residues.

This rearrangement joins TRBV7-3 to TRBJ2-2; a weak D match, TRBD1 (5 bases). This CDR3 has 14 residues. The germline V and J ends were trimmed by 1 base and 5 bases, with 8 bases remaining between them. Germline loops: CDR1 SGHTA, CDR2 FQGTGA. The CDR3 nucleotides read TGTGCCAGCAGCTTAATGCAGGGTACCGGGGAGCTGTTTTTT. As protein: CASSLMQGTGELFF.

This rearrangement joins TRBV5-5 to TRBJ2-5; possible D gene TRBD2, 6 bases. The CDR3 covers 15 residues. CDR1 is SGHKS and CDR2 is YYEKEE in the germline V gene (reference sequence). V lost 1 base and J 5 bases, leaving 15 bases between the germline ends. For the CDR3, the DNA is TGTGCCAGCAGCTTGAGCGGGTCCTTGAGGGAGACCCAGTACTTC. Its protein product is CASSLSGSLRETQYF.

The chain carries TRBV19 and TRBJ1-1; D gene uncertain. Germline CDR1 and CDR2: LNHDA and SQIVND (reference sequence). V lost 0 bases, J lost 0 bases, and 5 bases lay in between. The CDR3 is 14 residues long. This CDR3 is CASSIEGVNTEAFF. CDR3 nucleotides: TGTGCCAGTAGTATAGAGGGCGTGAACACTGAAGCTTTCTTT.

The gene calls are TRBV4-1 and TRBJ1-2, with TRBD1 matching over 11 bases. Germline-derived CDR1 and CDR2 are MGHRA and YSYEKL. The CDR3 extends over 17 amino acids. V dropped 5 bases and J dropped 5; count of bases not matched to a gene: 13. The CDR3 region is CASSAFSPGQGVYGYTF. Written as DNA, the CDR3 is TGCGCCAGCAGCGCCTTCTCTCCGGGACAGGGGGTTTATGGCTACACCTTC.

This chain uses TRBV2 with TRBJ2-4; 8 nucleotides line up with TRBD2. The germline V gene has CDR1 SNHLY and CDR2 FYNNEI. Trimming removed 5 bases from V and 1 base from J; junction bases left unmatched: 25. This CDR3 comprises 22 residues. CDR3 loop: CASSQLRGERERWEWAKNIQYF. The CDR3 nucleotides are TGTGCCAGCAGTCAACTTCGGGGGGAGCGGGAGAGATGGGAGTGGGCCAAAAACATTCAGTACTTC. Complete variable domain (other parts from reference TRBV2 and TRBJ2-4): EPEVTQTPSHQVTQMGQEVILRCVPISNHLYFYWYRQILGQKVEFLVSFYNNEISEKSEIFDDQFSVERPDGSNFTLKIRSTKLEDSAMYFCASSQLRGERERWEWAKNIQYFGAGTRLSVL.

The chain is built from TRBV9 and TRBJ2-3; 7 bases fit TRBD2. The CDR3 has 15 amino acids. Germline V gene data show CDR1 as SGDLS and CDR2 as YYNGEE. After removal of 0 bases from V and 5 bases from J, the junction contained 6 bases not matched to a gene. CDR3 sequence (DNA): TGTGCCAGCAGCGTAGGAGGGCTAGCGGTAGATACGCAGTATTTT. Translating it yields CASSVGGLAVDTQYF.

The V and J genes are TRBV2 and TRBJ2-7, with 7 nucleotides matching TRBD1. Germline-derived CDR1 and CDR2 are SNHLY and FYNNEI. Trimming cost V 0 bases and J 4 bases; bases outside gene matches: 6. The CDR3 has 15 amino acids. The CDR3 region is CASSEAVGQPYEQYF. For the CDR3, the DNA is TGTGCCAGCAGTGAAGCTGTGGGACAGCCTTACGAGCAGTACTTC.

The CDR3 here is CASSQGGGSPEAFF. The CDR3 coding sequence is TGCGCCAGCAGCCAAGGAGGGGGTTCCCCTGAAGCTTTCTTT. V gene TRBV4-1 combines with J gene TRBJ1-1; tentative D call: TRBD1 (6 bases). Looked up from germline, CDR1 is MGHRA and CDR2 is YSYEKL. The CDR3 runs 14 residues. V was clipped by 1 base and J by 6 bases, with 12 bases between them.

In this sample, this clone turned up once. The chain recombines TRBV19 with TRBJ2-7; 8 nucleotides line up with TRBD1. The V gene end was trimmed by 3 bases and the J gene end by 3 bases; junction bases not matched to a gene: 4. Germline lookup yields CDR1 LNHDA and CDR2 SQIVND (reference sequence). The CDR3 extends over 14 amino acids. The CDR3 sequence is CASSMAGGNYEQYF. The CDR3 coding sequence is TGTGCCAGTAGTATGGCAGGGGGCAACTACGAGCAGTACTTC.

The rearrangement uses TRBV18 and TRBJ1-2; D gene uncertain. Trimming removed 3 bases from V and 2 bases from J, with 7 bases in between. Germline V gives CDR1 KGHSH, CDR2 LQKENI. CDR3 length equals 13 residues. DNA for the CDR3: TGTGCCAGCTCACCGGGCGCGAACTATGGCTACACCTTC. Its protein product is CASSPGANYGYTF.

CDR3 bases: TGTGCCAGCAGCTCCTCGGGGTTTGAGGGCTACACCTTC. The encoded protein is CASSSSGFEGYTF. The rearrangement joins TRBV6-6 to TRBJ1-2; D remains unclear. The CDR3 is 13 amino acids. V lost 6 bases and J lost 8, with 16 bases in between. The V gene's germline CDR1 is MNHNY and CDR2 SVGAGI (reference sequence).

The gene calls are TRBV4-1 and TRBJ1-2, with 7 bases that match TRBD1. Trimming removed 3 bases from V and 4 bases from J; junction bases left unmatched: 5. The length of the CDR3 is 14 residues. Germline V lookup: CDR1 MGHRA, CDR2 YSYEKL. The CDR3, as DNA: TGCGCCAGCAGCCAGAGGGGGCCCAGCTATGGCTACACCTTC. Its translation: CASSQRGPSYGYTF.